The 13 T cell receptor beta chains listed next were all sequenced from one sample in a study of blood T cell repertoires in COVID-19. Clones were read by immunoSEQ multiplex PCR, and TCRdb kept only the in-frame ones, dropping some. This sample yields fewer than 120,000 clones, of which 75% to 80% are seen a single time; approximately 16% belongs to the top ten. What was sequenced was peripheral blood. These TCRs come from a woman aged 80 or over with active or convalescent COVID-19.

The chain joins TRBV7-2 to TRBJ1-5; 10 bases align to TRBD1. Trimming cost V 5 bases and J 7 bases; bases outside gene matches: 5. The CDR3 contains 14 residues. Looked up from germline, CDR1 is SGHTA and CDR2 is FQGNSA. CDR3 DNA sequence: TGTGCCAGCAGCCCATGGACAGGGGGACAGCCCCAGCATTTT. It is translated as CASSPWTGGQPQHF.

This clone has a handful of counts. V gene TRBV4-1 combines with J gene TRBJ2-3; 7 bases match TRBD1. Germline CDR1 reads MGHRA; CDR2 reads YSYEKL. The CDR3 runs 15 residues. Unmatched junction bases numbered 12, after V lost 6 bases and J lost 6 bases. The CDR3 loop reads CASRPDRAHWDTQYF. In DNA form, the CDR3 reads TGCGCCAGCAGACCAGACAGGGCCCATTGGGATACGCAGTATTTT.

V gene TRBV6-5 combines with J gene TRBJ2-5; 7 bases fit TRBD1. V lost 6 bases, J lost 1 base, and 5 bases stayed unmatched. The CDR3 length is 14 residues. Germline V lookup: CDR1 MNHEY, CDR2 SVGAGI. For the CDR3, the DNA is TGTGCCAGCAGCCGACGGGACAGCCAAGAGACCCAGTACTTC. Encoded protein: CASSRRDSQETQYF.

This clone was found a few times. CDR3 coding DNA: TGTGCCAGCAGCCCAGGGGGCCTCTATGGCTACACCTTC. This encodes CASSPGGLYGYTF. This chain uses TRBV3-1 (or the pseudogene TRBV3-2) with TRBJ1-2; 8 bases agree with TRBD1. V lost 4 bases, J lost 4 bases, and 2 bases stayed unmatched. The CDR3 extends over 13 amino acids. Germline CDR1 LGHDT, CDR2 YNNKEL (reference sequence).

The genes are TRBV5-1 and TRBJ2-3, with D perhaps TRBD1 (5 bases). The germline gives CDR1 SGHRS, CDR2 YFSETQ. The CDR3 runs to 15 residues. V was trimmed by 0 bases and J by 4 bases, leaving 12 bases between them. The CDR3: CASSLGSGHSDTQYF. The CDR3 DNA is TGCGCCAGCAGCTTGGGCTCAGGGCATTCAGATACGCAGTATTTT. The complete variable domain, with remaining parts taken from reference TRBV5-1 and TRBJ2-3, reads KAGVTQTPRYLIKTRGQQVTLSCSPISGHRSVSWYQQTPGQGLQFLFEYFSETQRNKGNFPGRFSGRQFSNSRSEMNVSTLELGDSALYLCASSLGSGHSDTQYFGPGTRLTVL.

This clone has a handful of counts. The rearrangement uses TRBV14 and TRBJ1-2; 11 bases fit TRBD1. CDR1 and CDR2 from the germline V gene are SGHDN and FVKESK. CDR3 length: 15 residues. With 5 bases clipped from V and 4 bases from J, the junction kept 6 bases outside the gene matches. The CDR3 loop reads CASSFWTGGSYGYTF. CDR3 nucleotides: TGTGCCAGCAGCTTTTGGACAGGGGGCTCCTATGGCTACACCTTC. Complete variable domain (other parts from reference TRBV14 and TRBJ1-2): EAGVTQFPSHSVIEKGQTVTLRCDPISGHDNLYWYRRVMGKEIKFLLHFVKESKQDESGMPNNRFLAERTGGTYSTLKVQPAELEDSGVYFCASSFWTGGSYGYTFGSGTRLTVV.

The chain links TRBV19 to TRBJ1-1, with TRBD1 matching 8 bases. The CDR3 has 14 amino acids. Looked up from germline, CDR1 is LNHDA and CDR2 is SQIVND (reference sequence). The V segment lost 4 bases and the J segment 5 bases; nucleotides outside the gene matches: 6. CDR3 in amino acids: CASSTADRATEAFF. The DNA for the CDR3 is TGTGCCAGTAGTACAGCGGACAGGGCGACTGAAGCTTTCTTT. Filled out from reference TRBV19 and TRBJ1-1, the complete variable domain reads DGGITQSPKYLFRKEGQNVTLSCEQNLNHDAMYWYRQDPGQGLRLIYYSQIVNDFQKGDIAEGYSVSREKKESFPLTVTSAQKNPTAFYLCASSTADRATEAFFGQGTRLTVV.

The chain recombines TRBV6-5 with TRBJ1-5, with 9 nucleotides matching TRBD1. V lost 5 bases and J lost 4; bases outside the gene matches: 6. The CDR3 has 15 residues. The germline V gene has CDR1 MNHEY and CDR2 SVGAGI. CDR3: CASSRDRAANQPQHF. The CDR3 DNA reads as TGTGCCAGCAGTCGGGACAGGGCCGCTAATCAGCCCCAGCATTTT.

V is TRBV29-1 and J is TRBJ1-1; D perhaps matches TRBD1 (5 bases). The V end was cut by 7 bases, the J end by 3 bases, with 12 bases between. Germline CDR1 and CDR2: SQVTM and ANQGSEA. The CDR3 is 12 residues long. CDR3 bases: TGCAGCGCCCTTTCCAGGGACACTGAAGCTTTCTTT. It is translated as CSALSRDTEAFF.

This clone has only a few counts. The CDR3 DNA sequence: TGTGCCAGCAGTTCCCATTACAGGGATAATACTGAAGCTTTCTTT. This sequence encodes CASSSHYRDNTEAFF. The chain couples TRBV28 to TRBJ1-1; tentative D call: TRBD1 (6 bases). The V and J ends lost 4 bases and 5 bases respectively, with 17 bases between them. CDR1 is MDHEN, CDR2 SYDVKM, per germline. The CDR3 runs 15 residues.

The V call is TRBV19, the J call TRBJ2-1; tentatively, D is TRBD1 (6 bases). The V end lost 3 bases, the J end lost 3 bases, and 9 bases lay between the germline ends. Germline CDR1 is LNHDA and CDR2 is SQIVND (reference sequence). The CDR3 totals 14 residues. In nucleotides, the CDR3 is TGTGCCAGTAGTATGGGGGCCATCTACAATGAGCAGTTCTTC. It specifies CASSMGAIYNEQFF.

J is TRBJ2-2 and V is TRBV2; TRBD2 matches at 16 bases. Germline assignment: CDR1 SNHLY and CDR2 FYNNEI. This CDR3 spans 16 amino acids. V dropped 5 bases and J dropped 8; count of bases not matched to a gene: 5. DNA of the CDR3: TGTGCCAGCAGTTCGCCGGGACTAGCGGGAGGGGGGGAGCTGTTTTTT. Its translation: CASSSPGLAGGGELFF.

This clone showed up just a few times. This chain connects TRBV15 to TRBJ2-6; TRBD2 matches 7 bases. There are 20 residues in the CDR3. The V gene's germline CDR1 is LNHNV and CDR2 YYDKDF (reference sequence). Unmatched junction bases numbered 11, after V lost 0 bases and J lost 0 bases. The CDR3 region is CATSRDQLGGVSSGANVLTF. The CDR3, as DNA: TGTGCCACCAGCAGAGATCAGTTGGGAGGGGTGAGCTCTGGGGCCAACGTCCTGACTTTC.